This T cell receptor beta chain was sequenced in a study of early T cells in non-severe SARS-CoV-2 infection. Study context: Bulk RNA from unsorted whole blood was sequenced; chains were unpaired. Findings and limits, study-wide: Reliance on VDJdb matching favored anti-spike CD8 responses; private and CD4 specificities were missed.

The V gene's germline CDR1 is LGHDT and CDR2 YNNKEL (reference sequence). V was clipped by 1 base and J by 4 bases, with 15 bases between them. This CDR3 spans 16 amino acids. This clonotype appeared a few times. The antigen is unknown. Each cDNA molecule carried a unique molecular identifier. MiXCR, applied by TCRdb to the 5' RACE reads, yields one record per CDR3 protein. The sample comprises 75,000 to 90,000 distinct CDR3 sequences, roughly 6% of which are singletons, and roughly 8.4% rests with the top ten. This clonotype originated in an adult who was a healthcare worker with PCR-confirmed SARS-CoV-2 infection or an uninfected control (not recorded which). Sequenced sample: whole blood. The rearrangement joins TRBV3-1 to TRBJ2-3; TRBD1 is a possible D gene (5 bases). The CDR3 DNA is TGTGCCAGCAGCCAAGGACAGATTTTAGCTGCAGATACGCAGTATTTT. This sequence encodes CASSQGQILAADTQYF.